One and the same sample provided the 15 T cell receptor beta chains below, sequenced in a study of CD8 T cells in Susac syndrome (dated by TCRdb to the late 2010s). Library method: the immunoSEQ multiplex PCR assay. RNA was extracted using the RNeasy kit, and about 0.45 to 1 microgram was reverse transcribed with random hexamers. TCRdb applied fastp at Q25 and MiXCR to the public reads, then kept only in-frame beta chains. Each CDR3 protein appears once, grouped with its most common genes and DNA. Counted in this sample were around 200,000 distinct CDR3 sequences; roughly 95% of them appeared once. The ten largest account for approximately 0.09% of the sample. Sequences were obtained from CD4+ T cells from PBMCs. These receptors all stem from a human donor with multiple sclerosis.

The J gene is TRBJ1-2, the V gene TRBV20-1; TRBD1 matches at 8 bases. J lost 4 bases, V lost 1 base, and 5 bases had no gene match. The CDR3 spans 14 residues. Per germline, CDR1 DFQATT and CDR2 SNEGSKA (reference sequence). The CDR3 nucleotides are TGCAGTGCTAGAGCCCACGGACAGGGCTATGGCTACACCTTC. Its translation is CSARAHGQGYGYTF.

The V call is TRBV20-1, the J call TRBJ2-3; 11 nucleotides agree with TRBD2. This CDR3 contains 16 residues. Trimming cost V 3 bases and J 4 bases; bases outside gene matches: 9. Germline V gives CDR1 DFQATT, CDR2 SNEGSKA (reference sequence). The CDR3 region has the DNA TGCAGTGCTAGCTTCTATACTAGCGGGGGACCAGATACGCAGTATTTT. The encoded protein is CSASFYTSGGPDTQYF.

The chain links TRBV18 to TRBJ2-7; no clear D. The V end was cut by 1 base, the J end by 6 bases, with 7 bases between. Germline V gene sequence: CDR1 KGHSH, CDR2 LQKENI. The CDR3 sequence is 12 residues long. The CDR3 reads CASSPQDGEQYF. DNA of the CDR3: TGTGCCAGCTCACCACAAGACGGCGAGCAGTACTTC. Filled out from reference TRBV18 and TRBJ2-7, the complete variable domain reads NAGVMQNPRHLVRRRGQEARLRCSPMKGHSHVYWYRQLPEEGLKFMVYLQKENIIDESGMPKERFSAEFPKEGPSILRIQQVVRGDSAAYFCASSPQDGEQYFGPGTRLTVT.

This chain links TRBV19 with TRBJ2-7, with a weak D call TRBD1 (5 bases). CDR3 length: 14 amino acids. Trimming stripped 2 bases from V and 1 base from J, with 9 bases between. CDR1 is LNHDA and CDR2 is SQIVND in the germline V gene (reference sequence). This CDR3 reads CASSINDRSYEQYF. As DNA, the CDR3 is TGTGCCAGTAGTATAAATGACAGATCCTACGAGCAGTACTTC. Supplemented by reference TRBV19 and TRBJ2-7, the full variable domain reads DGGITQSPKYLFRKEGQNVTLSCEQNLNHDAMYWYRQDPGQGLRLIYYSQIVNDFQKGDIAEGYSVSREKKESFPLTVTSAQKNPTAFYLCASSINDRSYEQYFGPGTRLTVT.

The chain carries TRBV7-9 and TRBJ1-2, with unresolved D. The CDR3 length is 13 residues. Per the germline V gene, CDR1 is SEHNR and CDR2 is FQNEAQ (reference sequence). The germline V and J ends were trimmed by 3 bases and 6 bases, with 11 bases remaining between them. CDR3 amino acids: CASSFGRGDGYTF. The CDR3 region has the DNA TGTGCCAGCAGCTTCGGACGGGGAGATGGCTACACCTTC.

CDR3 sequence: CASSAQTTVDTQYF. As DNA, the CDR3 is TGTGCCAGCAGCGCACAGACTACCGTCGATACGCAGTATTTT. The chain combines TRBV9 with TRBJ2-3; D perhaps matches TRBD2 (5 bases). This CDR3 spans 14 amino acids. Germline CDR1 and CDR2: SGDLS and YYNGEE. Trimming left V 3 bases short and J 6 bases short, with 14 bases between.

The CDR3 sequence: CSADQGQGEFF. The CDR3 DNA is TGCAGTGCTGACCAAGGACAGGGAGAGTTCTTC. This chain uses TRBV20-1 with TRBJ2-1, with TRBD1 matching over 8 bases. CDR1 DFQATT and CDR2 SNEGSKA come from the germline V gene (reference sequence). J lost 14 bases, V lost 5 bases, and 8 bases had no gene match. CDR3 length: 11 residues.

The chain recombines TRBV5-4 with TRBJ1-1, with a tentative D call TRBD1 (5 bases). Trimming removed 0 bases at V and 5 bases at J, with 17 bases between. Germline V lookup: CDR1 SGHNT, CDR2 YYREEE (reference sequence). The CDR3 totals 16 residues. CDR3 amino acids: CASSLERGEGSTEAFF. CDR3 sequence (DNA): TGTGCCAGCAGCTTGGAGCGGGGCGAGGGGAGTACTGAAGCTTTCTTT.

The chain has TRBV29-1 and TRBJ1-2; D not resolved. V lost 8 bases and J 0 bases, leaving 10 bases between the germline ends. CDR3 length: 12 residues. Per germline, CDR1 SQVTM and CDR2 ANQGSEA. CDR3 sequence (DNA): TGCAGCCCCTGGAGTCCTAACTATGGCTACACCTTC. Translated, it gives CSPWSPNYGYTF.

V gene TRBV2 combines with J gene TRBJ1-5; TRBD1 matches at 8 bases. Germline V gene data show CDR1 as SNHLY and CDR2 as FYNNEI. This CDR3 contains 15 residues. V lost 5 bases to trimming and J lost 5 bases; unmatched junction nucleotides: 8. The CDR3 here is CASSKDRAGDQPQHF. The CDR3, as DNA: TGTGCCAGCAGTAAGGACAGGGCTGGTGATCAGCCCCAGCATTTT.

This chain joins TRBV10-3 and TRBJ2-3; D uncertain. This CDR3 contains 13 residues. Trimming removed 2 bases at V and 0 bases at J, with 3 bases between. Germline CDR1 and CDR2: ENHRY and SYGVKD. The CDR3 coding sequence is TGTGCCATCAGTGAGGCGAGCACAGATACGCAGTATTTT. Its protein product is CAISEASTDTQYF.

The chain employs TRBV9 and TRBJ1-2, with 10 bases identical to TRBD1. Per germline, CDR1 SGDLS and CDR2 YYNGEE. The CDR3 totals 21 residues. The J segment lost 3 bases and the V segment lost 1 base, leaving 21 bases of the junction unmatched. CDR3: CASSVSGTYRDRGREDYGYTF. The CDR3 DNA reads TGTGCCAGCAGCGTAAGTGGCACTTATCGGGACAGGGGCCGTGAAGACTATGGCTACACCTTC.

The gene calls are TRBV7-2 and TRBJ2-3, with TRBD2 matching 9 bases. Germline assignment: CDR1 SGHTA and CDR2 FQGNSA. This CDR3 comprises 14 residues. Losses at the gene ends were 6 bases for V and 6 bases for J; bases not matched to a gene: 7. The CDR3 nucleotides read TGTGCCAGCAGATTTGGCGGACTAGCGGATACGCAGTATTTT. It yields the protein CASRFGGLADTQYF. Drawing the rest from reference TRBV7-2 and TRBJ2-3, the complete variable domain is GAGVSQSPSNKVTEKGKDVELRCDPISGHTALYWYRQSLGQGLEFLIYFQGNSAPDKSGLPSDRFSAERTGGSVSTLTIQRTQQEDSAVYLCASRFGGLADTQYFGPGTRLTVL.

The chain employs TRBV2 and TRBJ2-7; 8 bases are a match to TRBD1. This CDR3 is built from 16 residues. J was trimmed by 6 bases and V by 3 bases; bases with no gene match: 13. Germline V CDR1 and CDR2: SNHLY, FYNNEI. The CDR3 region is CASSDYPDRVFVEQYF. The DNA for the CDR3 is TGTGCCAGCAGTGACTACCCGGACAGGGTGTTTGTCGAGCAGTACTTC.

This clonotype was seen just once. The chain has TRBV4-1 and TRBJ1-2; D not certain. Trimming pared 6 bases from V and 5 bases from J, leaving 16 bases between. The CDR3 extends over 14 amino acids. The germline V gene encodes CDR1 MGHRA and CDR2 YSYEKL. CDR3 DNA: TGCGCCAGCAGTCATTCAGTGACTCCTTATGGCTACACCTTC. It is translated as CASSHSVTPYGYTF.